This TCR beta chain was sequenced in a study of T cell responses to AZD1222 COVID-19 vaccine. Study-level background: Pooled in the analysis were second doses at about 4 or about 12 weeks. Whole-study results and caveats: A reported finding is that nearly half of spike-specific TCRs target unmutated variant regions. Only a handful of AZD1222 recipients, roughly 6 in all, had baseline seropositivity. The CD4 TCRs associated with vaccination extended across spike and predominated at 160-218 and 743-854.

Clones were sequenced by immunoSEQ multiplex PCR, and TCRdb holds only the in-frame ones, with some missing. The table records about 100,000 clones, 86% of them present only once. In the case of this clone: Its specificity is unknown.

The germline V gene has CDR1 SEHNR and CDR2 FQNEAQ (reference sequence). This CDR3 comprises 14 residues. Trimming cost V 5 bases and J 5 bases, with 13 bases left between them. Sequences were derived from peripheral blood, sampled on day 0 of AZD1222 vaccination. V and J are TRBV7-9 and TRBJ2-1; maybe TRBD1 (5 bases). The receptor was derived from an adult in good health. CDR3 loop: CASSPGPRDNEQFF. The CDR3 coding sequence is TGTGCCAGCAGCCCGGGCCCCAGGGACAATGAGCAGTTCTTC.